The 23 T cell receptor beta chains in this list originate from one sample, sequenced in a study of blood T cell repertoires in COVID-19. TCRdb's copy holds only in-frame clones and misses some; the assay was immunoSEQ multiplex PCR. The sample holds 170,000 or so clones, roughly 87% seen once. Sequenced material: PBMCs or T cells enriched from blood (not recorded which). These TCRs come from a woman in her forties or fifties who had recovered from COVID-19.

The chain joins TRBV5-1 to TRBJ2-5, with TRBD2 matching 15 bases. This CDR3 is 16 amino acids long. Germline V gene data show CDR1 as SGHRS and CDR2 as YFSETQ. V was clipped by 6 bases and J by 7 bases; unmatched bases: 10. The DNA of the CDR3 is TGCGCCAGCACCCGGACTAGCGGGAGGGCGGCTGGGACCCAGTACTTC. As protein: CASTRTSGRAAGTQYF.

There are a few counts of this clone. V and J are TRBV5-5 and TRBJ1-4; 7 nucleotides line up with TRBD1. CDR3 length: 16 residues. Germline V gives CDR1 SGHKS, CDR2 YYEKEE (reference sequence). Germline trimming cut 4 bases from V and 7 bases from J; bases unmatched to any gene: 13. Here the CDR3 reads CASSPGPKGAGEKLFF. DNA of the CDR3: TGTGCCAGCAGCCCTGGACCGAAGGGGGCGGGTGAAAAACTGTTTTTT.

The V and J genes are TRBV5-6 and TRBJ2-3; no clear D. V lost 0 bases to trimming and J lost 3 bases, with 8 bases between them. This CDR3 spans 14 amino acids. Germline-derived CDR1 and CDR2 are SGHDT and YYEEEE. CDR3 in amino acids: CASSLEVRTDTQYF. Here the CDR3 DNA reads TGTGCCAGCAGCTTGGAAGTCAGAACAGATACGCAGTATTTT. The full variable domain, with the rest looked up from reference TRBV5-6 and TRBJ2-3, is DAGVTQSPTHLIKTRGQQVTLRCSPKSGHDTVSWYQQALGQGPQFIFQYYEEEERQRGNFPDRFSGHQFPNYSSELNVNALLLGDSALYLCASSLEVRTDTQYFGPGTRLTVL.

This clone showed up just a few times. The chain recombines TRBV24-1 with TRBJ1-2; possibly TRBD1 for D (6 bases). The CDR3 has 14 residues. Germline V gene data show CDR1 as KGHDR and CDR2 as SFDVKD. V gave up 2 bases and J gave up 7 bases, with 13 bases separating them. CDR3 bases: TGTGCCACCAGTGATTCCCTCGACAGGTTTGGCTACACCTTC. Amino acids: CATSDSLDRFGYTF.

The chain combines TRBV28 with TRBJ2-7; 9 bases are a match to TRBD1. The germline gives CDR1 MDHEN, CDR2 SYDVKM. V lost 8 bases and J lost 4; bases outside the gene matches: 6. The CDR3 extends over 13 amino acids. This CDR3 reads CASLSGQGYEQYF. The CDR3 nucleotides read TGTGCCAGCCTCTCGGGACAGGGTTACGAGCAGTACTTC. The complete variable domain, with remaining parts taken from reference TRBV28 and TRBJ2-7, reads DVKVTQSSRYLVKRTGEKVFLECVQDMDHENMFWYRQDPGLGLRLIYFSYDVKMKEKGDIPEGYSVSREKKERFSLILESASTNQTSMYLCASLSGQGYEQYFGPGTRLTVT.

The J gene is TRBJ2-5, the V gene TRBV7-2; no definite D call. This CDR3 has 15 amino acids. V was shortened by 5 bases and J by 5 bases, with 18 bases between the two germline ends. Germline CDR1 and CDR2: SGHTA and FQGNSA. CDR3 residues: CASSAHRIASETQYF. The CDR3 region has the DNA TGTGCCAGCAGCGCCCATAGGATAGCTTCGGAGACCCAGTACTTC.

The chain carries TRBV7-9 and TRBJ2-2; possibly TRBD1 for D (6 bases). Trimming shortened V by 5 bases and J by 0 bases, and 13 bases separated the two germline ends. The CDR3 has 16 amino acids. Germline V gene data show CDR1 as SEHNR and CDR2 as FQNEAQ (reference sequence). DNA of the CDR3: TGTGCCAGCAGCCGTGGACAGCTAACGAACACCGGGGAGCTGTTTTTT. Amino acid sequence: CASSRGQLTNTGELFF. Full variable domain (outside the CDR3, taken from reference TRBV7-9 and TRBJ2-2): DTGVSQNPRHKITKRGQNVTFRCDPISEHNRLYWYRQTLGQGPEFLTYFQNEAQLEKSRLLSDRFSAERPKGSFSTLEIQRTEQGDSAMYLCASSRGQLTNTGELFFGEGSRLTVL.

The CDR3 protein is CASEGGTSGDNEQFF. In DNA form, the CDR3 reads TGTGCCTCCGAGGGGGGGACTAGCGGAGACAATGAGCAGTTCTTC. The chain has TRBV6-6 and TRBJ2-1; 11 nucleotides align to TRBD2. The J segment lost 5 bases and the V segment lost 11 bases, leaving 11 bases of the junction unmatched. The CDR3 has 15 amino acids. The germline V gene encodes CDR1 MNHNY and CDR2 SVGAGI (reference sequence).

The CDR3 nucleotides are TGTGCCAGCCGGGACTCCCTCTACGAGCAGTACTTC. Translation: CASRDSLYEQYF. V usage is TRBV6-5 and J usage is TRBJ2-7, with D perhaps matching TRBD2 (6 bases). Germline CDR1 is MNHEY and CDR2 is SVGAGI. The germline V and J ends were trimmed by 8 bases and 3 bases, with 11 bases remaining between them. This CDR3 has 12 amino acids.

This clone was counted once. This chain uses TRBV27 with TRBJ2-1; 9 nucleotides align to TRBD2. The germline CDR1 and CDR2 sequences are MNHEY and SMNVEV (reference sequence). V was pared by 8 bases and J by 0 bases, with 8 bases of the junction left unmatched. This CDR3 contains 16 residues. The CDR3 is CASSSGRWSSYNEQFF. The CDR3 DNA is TGTGCCAGCTCGAGCGGGAGGTGGAGCTCCTACAATGAGCAGTTCTTC.

The chain recombines TRBV5-1 with TRBJ1-6; 9 bases agree with TRBD1. CDR1 is SGHRS, CDR2 YFSETQ, per germline. The CDR3 runs to 13 residues. V lost 4 bases and J lost 18; bases outside the gene matches: 11. Here the CDR3 DNA reads TGCGCCAGCAGCCCCAACACAGGGGGCTCCTACCACTTT. Its protein product is CASSPNTGGSYHF. Variable domain in full (rest from reference TRBV5-1 and TRBJ1-6): KAGVTQTPRYLIKTRGQQVTLSCSPISGHRSVSWYQQTPGQGLQFLFEYFSETQRNKGNFPGRFSGRQFSNSRSEMNVSTLELGDSALYLCASSPNTGGSYHFGNGTRLTVT.

The V call is TRBV2, the J call TRBJ2-5; unclear D gene. Germline-derived CDR1 and CDR2 are SNHLY and FYNNEI. Trimming removed 4 bases at V and 5 bases at J, with 5 bases between. The CDR3 is 11 amino acids. The CDR3 DNA reads TGTGCCAGCAGTGCTTTGGAGACCCAGTACTTC. Translation gives CASSALETQYF.

This CDR3 is CASKPDISNTGELFF. The CDR3 bases are TGTGCCAGCAAGCCGGACATTTCGAACACCGGGGAGCTGTTTTTT. The chain employs TRBV7-3 and TRBJ2-2; possibly TRBD1 for D (5 bases). The germline CDR1 and CDR2 sequences are SGHTA and FQGTGA. V was clipped by 7 bases and J by 0 bases, with 12 bases between them. The CDR3 contains 15 residues.

The chain employs TRBV6-5 and TRBJ1-1, with D perhaps TRBD1 (5 bases). This CDR3 comprises 12 residues. Trimming shortened V by 6 bases and J by 10 bases, and 15 bases separated the two germline ends. Germline CDR1 MNHEY, CDR2 SVGAGI. CDR3 sequence: CASSPGLMPAFF. As DNA, the CDR3 is TGTGCCAGCAGCCCAGGGTTGATGCCAGCTTTCTTT.

The V gene is TRBV15, the J gene TRBJ2-7; 9 bases match TRBD1. The junction had 4 bases not matched to a gene; V was cut back by 1 base and J by 3 bases. The germline gives CDR1 LNHNV, CDR2 YYDKDF (reference sequence). The CDR3 is 15 amino acids. The chain's CDR3 is CATSRGGTGIYEQYF. CDR3 sequence (DNA): TGTGCCACCAGCAGAGGTGGGACAGGGATCTACGAGCAGTACTTC. Combining the CDR3 with reference TRBV15 and TRBJ2-7 gives the whole variable domain DAMVIQNPRYQVTQFGKPVTLSCSQTLNHNVMYWYQQKSSQAPKLLFHYYDKDFNNEADTPDNFQSRRPNTSFCFLDIRSPGLGDTAMYLCATSRGGTGIYEQYFGPGTRLTVT.

The chain recombines TRBV15 with TRBJ2-7; 7 bases are shared with TRBD1. The CDR3 consists of 14 residues. CDR1 is LNHNV, CDR2 YYDKDF, per germline (reference sequence). J lost 5 bases, V lost 5 bases, and 9 bases had no gene match. The CDR3 sequence: CATSLGGPANEQYF. The DNA of the CDR3 is TGTGCCACCAGCTTAGGGGGCCCAGCGAACGAGCAGTACTTC.

The chain links TRBV7-2 to TRBJ1-2; D is unclear. Germline V gene data show CDR1 as SGHTA and CDR2 as FQGNSA. With 2 bases removed from V and 8 bases from J, the gap between germline ends came to 15 bases. The CDR3 runs to 14 residues. CDR3 coding DNA: TGTGCCAGCAGCTTACTTTCAGGATCGAGCGGCTACACCTTC. Encoded protein: CASSLLSGSSGYTF.

The rearrangement joins TRBV28 to TRBJ1-4, with TRBD1 identical over 9 bases. Per germline, CDR1 MDHEN and CDR2 SYDVKM. V shed 5 bases, J shed 7 bases, and the junction held 8 bases outside the gene matches. The CDR3 extends over 15 amino acids. In nucleotides, the CDR3 is TGTGCCAGCAGTCCTCGGGACAGGGTTAGTGAAAAACTGTTTTTT. It is translated as CASSPRDRVSEKLFF.

V usage is TRBV11-3 and J usage is TRBJ2-5; a weak D match, TRBD1 (5 bases). CDR1 is SGHNT and CDR2 is YENEEA in the germline V gene. With 5 bases removed from V and 4 bases from J, the gap between germline ends came to 17 bases. The CDR3 runs 15 residues. The CDR3 DNA follows: TGTGCCAGCAGCCAACAGCTTACCCAGGGAGAGACCCAGTACTTC. Protein: CASSQQLTQGETQYF. Together with reference TRBV11-3 and TRBJ2-5, the CDR3 gives the full variable domain: EAGVVQSPRYKIIEKKQPVAFWCNPISGHNTLYWYLQNLGQGPELLIRYENEEAVDDSQLPKDRFSAERLKGVDSTLKIQPAELGDSAVYLCASSQQLTQGETQYFGPGTRLLVL.

V usage is TRBV11-2 and J usage is TRBJ2-2; perhaps TRBD2 as D (6 bases). Trimming stripped 3 bases from V and 0 bases from J, with 8 bases between. The CDR3 is made up of 15 amino acids. Germline V gene sequence: CDR1 SGHAT, CDR2 FQNNGV. The CDR3 DNA reads TGTGCCAGCAGCTTTAGCGGTTCGAACACCGGGGAGCTGTTTTTT. This codes for CASSFSGSNTGELFF. The complete variable domain, with remaining parts taken from reference TRBV11-2 and TRBJ2-2, reads EAGVAQSPRYKIIEKRQSVAFWCNPISGHATLYWYQQILGQGPKLLIQFQNNGVVDDSQLPKDRFSAERLKGVDSTLKIQPAKLEDSAVYLCASSFSGSNTGELFFGEGSRLTVL.

This chain connects TRBV7-2 to TRBJ2-3; possibly TRBD1 for D (5 bases). The CDR3 sequence is 15 residues long. V was trimmed by 2 bases and J by 0 bases, leaving 9 bases between them. Germline values: CDR1 SGHTA, CDR2 FQGNSA. CDR3 sequence: CASSLSQGSTDTQYF. Written as DNA, the CDR3 is TGTGCCAGCAGCTTAAGCCAGGGAAGCACAGATACGCAGTATTTT.

This clone was observed a single time. The chain employs TRBV5-1 and TRBJ1-3, with 10 bases lining up with TRBD1. The CDR3 is made up of 17 amino acids. Germline-derived CDR1 and CDR2 are SGHRS and YFSETQ. V lost 4 bases to trimming and J lost 4 bases; unmatched junction nucleotides: 11. CDR3 amino acids: CASSRDRGDSWGNTIYF. CDR3 nucleotide sequence: TGCGCCAGCAGCCGGGACAGGGGAGATTCCTGGGGAAACACCATATATTTT.

V is TRBV30 and J is TRBJ2-7; 7 nucleotides agree with TRBD1. Losses at the gene ends were 2 bases for V and 4 bases for J; bases not matched to a gene: 5. This CDR3 is built from 13 residues. Per germline, CDR1 GTSNPN and CDR2 SVGIG (reference sequence). The CDR3 is CAWSRQGLYEQYF. The CDR3 nucleotides read TGTGCCTGGAGTCGACAGGGTCTGTACGAGCAGTACTTC. Complete variable domain (other parts from reference TRBV30 and TRBJ2-7): SQTIHQWPATLVQPVGSPLSLECTVEGTSNPNLYWYRQAAGRGLQLLFYSVGIGQISSEVPQNLSASRPQDRQFILSSKKLLLSDSGFYLCAWSRQGLYEQYFGPGTRLTVT.